The TCR beta chain under discussion was sequenced for a study of cytomegalovirus exposure and HLA in healthy donors. This clone was observed once. Per the germline V gene, CDR1 is LNHDA and CDR2 is SQIVND (reference sequence). The V gene end was trimmed by 5 bases and the J gene end by 6 bases; junction bases not matched to a gene: 10. CDR3 length: 16 residues. PCR employed 60 Vbeta and 13 Jbeta primers. Profiled with immunoSEQ multiplex PCR; TCRdb holds only in-frame clones, not every one. The sample lists about 200,000 clones, 82% seen once, with less than 3.5% in the top ten. This cohort consisted of healthy bone marrow donors.

This receptor was taken from a woman aged 40 to 50 in good health and CMV-seronegative. The sample consisted of PBMCs. The chain has TRBV19 and TRBJ2-3; 11 bases agree with TRBD1. In DNA form, the CDR3 reads TGTGCCAGTAGTCAACCGGACAGGGGGCAGTGGGATACGCAGTATTTT. This encodes CASSQPDRGQWDTQYF.